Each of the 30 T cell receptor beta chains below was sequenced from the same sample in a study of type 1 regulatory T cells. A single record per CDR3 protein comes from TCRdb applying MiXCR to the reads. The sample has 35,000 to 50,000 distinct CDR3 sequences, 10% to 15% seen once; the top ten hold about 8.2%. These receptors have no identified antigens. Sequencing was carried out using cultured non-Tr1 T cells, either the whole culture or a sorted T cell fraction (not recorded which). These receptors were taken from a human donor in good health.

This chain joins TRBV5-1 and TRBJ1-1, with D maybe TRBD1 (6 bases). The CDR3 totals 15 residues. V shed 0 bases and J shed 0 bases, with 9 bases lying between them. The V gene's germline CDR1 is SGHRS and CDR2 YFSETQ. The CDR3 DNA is TGCGCCAGCAGCTTGGCCCCAGGGGTGAACACTGAAGCTTTCTTT. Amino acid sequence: CASSLAPGVNTEAFF.

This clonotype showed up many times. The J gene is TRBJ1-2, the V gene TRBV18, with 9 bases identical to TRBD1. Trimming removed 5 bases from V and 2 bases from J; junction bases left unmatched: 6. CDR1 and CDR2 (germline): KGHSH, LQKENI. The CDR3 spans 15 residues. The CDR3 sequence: CASSTGTGRNYGYTF. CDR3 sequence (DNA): TGTGCCAGCTCAACCGGGACAGGGCGGAACTATGGCTACACCTTC.

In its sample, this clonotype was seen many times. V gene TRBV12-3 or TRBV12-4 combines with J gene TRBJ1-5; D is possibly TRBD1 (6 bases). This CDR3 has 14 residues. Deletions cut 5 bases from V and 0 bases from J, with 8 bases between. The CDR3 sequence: CASSGGLSNQPQHF. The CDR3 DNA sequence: TGTGCCAGCAGTGGGGGGCTTAGCAATCAGCCCCAGCATTTT.

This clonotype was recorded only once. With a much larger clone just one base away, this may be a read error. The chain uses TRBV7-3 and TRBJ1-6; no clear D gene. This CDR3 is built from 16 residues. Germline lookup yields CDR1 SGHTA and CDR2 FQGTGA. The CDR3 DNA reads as TGTGCCAGCAGCTTAATGTCGGCAGGCAACGGTTCACCCCCCCACTTT. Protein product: CASSLMSAGNGSPPHF.

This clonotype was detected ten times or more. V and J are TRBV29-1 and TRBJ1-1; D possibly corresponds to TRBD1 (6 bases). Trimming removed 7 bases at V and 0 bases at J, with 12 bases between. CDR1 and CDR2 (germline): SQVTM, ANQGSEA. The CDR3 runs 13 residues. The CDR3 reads CSAGQQMNTEAFF. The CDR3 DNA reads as TGCAGCGCCGGACAGCAAATGAACACTGAAGCTTTCTTT.

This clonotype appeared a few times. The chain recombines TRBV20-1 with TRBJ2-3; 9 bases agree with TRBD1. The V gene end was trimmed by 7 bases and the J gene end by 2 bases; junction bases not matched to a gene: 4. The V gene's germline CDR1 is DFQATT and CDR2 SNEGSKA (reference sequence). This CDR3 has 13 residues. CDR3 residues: CSEDRGDTDTQYF. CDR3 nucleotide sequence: TGCAGTGAGGACAGGGGTGACACAGATACGCAGTATTTT.

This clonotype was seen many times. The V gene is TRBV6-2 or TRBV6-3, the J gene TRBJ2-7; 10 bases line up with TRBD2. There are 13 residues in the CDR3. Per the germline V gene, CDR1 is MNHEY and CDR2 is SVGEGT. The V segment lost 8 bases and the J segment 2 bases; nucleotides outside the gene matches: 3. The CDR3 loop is CASRLAGAYEQYF. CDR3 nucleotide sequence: TGTGCCAGCCGGCTAGCGGGGGCCTACGAGCAGTACTTC.

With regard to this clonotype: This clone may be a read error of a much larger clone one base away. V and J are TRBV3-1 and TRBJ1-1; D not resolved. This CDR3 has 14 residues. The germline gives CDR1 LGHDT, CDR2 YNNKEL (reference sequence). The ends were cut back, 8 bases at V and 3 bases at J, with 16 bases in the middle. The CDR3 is CASPVAGRDTEAFF. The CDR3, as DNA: TGTGCCAGCCCGGTCGCGGGTAGAGACACTGAAGCTTTCTTT.

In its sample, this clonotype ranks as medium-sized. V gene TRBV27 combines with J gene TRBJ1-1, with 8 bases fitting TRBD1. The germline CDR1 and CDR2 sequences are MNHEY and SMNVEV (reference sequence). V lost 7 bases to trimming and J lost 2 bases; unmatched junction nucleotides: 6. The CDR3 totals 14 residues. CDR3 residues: CASKLGQGNTEAFF. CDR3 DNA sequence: TGTGCCAGCAAACTAGGACAGGGAAACACTGAAGCTTTCTTT.

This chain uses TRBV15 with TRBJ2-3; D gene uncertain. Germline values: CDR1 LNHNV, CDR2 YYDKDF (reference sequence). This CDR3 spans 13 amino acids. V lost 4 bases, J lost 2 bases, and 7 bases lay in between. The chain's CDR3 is CATSTYYTDTQYF. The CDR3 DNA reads TGTGCCACCAGCACCTATTACACAGATACGCAGTATTTT.

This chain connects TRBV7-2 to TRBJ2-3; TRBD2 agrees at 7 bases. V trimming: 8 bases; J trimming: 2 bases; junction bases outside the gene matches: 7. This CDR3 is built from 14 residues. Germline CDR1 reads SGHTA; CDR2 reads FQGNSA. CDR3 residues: CASRKAGNTDTQYF. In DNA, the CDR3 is TGTGCCAGCCGGAAAGCGGGAAACACAGATACGCAGTATTTT.

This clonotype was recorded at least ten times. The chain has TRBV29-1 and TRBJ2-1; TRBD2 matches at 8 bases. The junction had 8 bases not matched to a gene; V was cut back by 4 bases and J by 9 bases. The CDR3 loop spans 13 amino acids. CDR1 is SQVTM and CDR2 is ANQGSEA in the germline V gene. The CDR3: CSVVIAGKIEQFF. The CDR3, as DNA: TGCAGCGTTGTGATAGCGGGAAAAATTGAGCAGTTCTTC.

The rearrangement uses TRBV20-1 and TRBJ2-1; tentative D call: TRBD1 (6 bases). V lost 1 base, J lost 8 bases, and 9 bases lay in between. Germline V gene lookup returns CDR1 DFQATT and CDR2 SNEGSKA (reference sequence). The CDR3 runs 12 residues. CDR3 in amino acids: CSARGYRDEQFF. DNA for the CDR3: TGCAGTGCTAGAGGCTACAGGGATGAGCAGTTCTTC.

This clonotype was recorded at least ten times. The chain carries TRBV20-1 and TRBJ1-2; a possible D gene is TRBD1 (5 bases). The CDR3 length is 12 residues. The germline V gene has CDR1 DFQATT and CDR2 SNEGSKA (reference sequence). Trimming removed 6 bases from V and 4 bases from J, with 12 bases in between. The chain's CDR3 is CSATLGGYGYTF. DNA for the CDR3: TGCAGTGCAACCCTGGGGGGCTATGGCTACACCTTC.

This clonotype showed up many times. CDR3 region: CASSLARDRPNTEAFF. DNA of the CDR3: TGTGCCAGCAGCTTAGCCCGGGACAGGCCTAACACTGAAGCTTTCTTT. This chain joins TRBV7-8 and TRBJ1-1, with 8 bases identical to TRBD1. There are 16 residues in the CDR3. V dropped 0 bases and J dropped 2; count of bases not matched to a gene: 5. The germline V gene encodes CDR1 SGHVS and CDR2 FQNEAQ.

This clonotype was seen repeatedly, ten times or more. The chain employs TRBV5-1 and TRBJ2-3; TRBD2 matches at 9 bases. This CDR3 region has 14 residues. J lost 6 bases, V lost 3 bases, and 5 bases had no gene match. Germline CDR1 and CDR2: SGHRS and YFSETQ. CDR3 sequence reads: CASSWAGGDDTQYF. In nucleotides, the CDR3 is TGCGCCAGCAGCTGGGCGGGAGGGGACGATACGCAGTATTTT. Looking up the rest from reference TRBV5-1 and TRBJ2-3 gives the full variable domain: KAGVTQTPRYLIKTRGQQVTLSCSPISGHRSVSWYQQTPGQGLQFLFEYFSETQRNKGNFPGRFSGRQFSNSRSEMNVSTLELGDSALYLCASSWAGGDDTQYFGPGTRLTVL.

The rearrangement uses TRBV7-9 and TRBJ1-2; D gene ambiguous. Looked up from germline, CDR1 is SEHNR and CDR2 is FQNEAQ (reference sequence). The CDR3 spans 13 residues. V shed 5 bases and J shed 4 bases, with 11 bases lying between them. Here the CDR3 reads CASSLDSSYGYTF. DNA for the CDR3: TGTGCCAGCAGCCTTGATAGTTCCTATGGCTACACCTTC.

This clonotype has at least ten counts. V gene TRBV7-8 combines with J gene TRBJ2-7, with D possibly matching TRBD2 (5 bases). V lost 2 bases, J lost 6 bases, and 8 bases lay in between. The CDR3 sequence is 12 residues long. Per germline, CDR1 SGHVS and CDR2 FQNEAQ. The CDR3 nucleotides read TGTGCCAGCAGCTTATCGGCGGGCGAGCAGTACTTC. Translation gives CASSLSAGEQYF.

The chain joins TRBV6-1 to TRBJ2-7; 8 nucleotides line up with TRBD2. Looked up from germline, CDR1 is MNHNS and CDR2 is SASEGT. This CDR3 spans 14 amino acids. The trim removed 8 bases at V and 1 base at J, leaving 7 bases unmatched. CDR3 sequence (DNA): TGTGCCAGCGCCGGGACTAGAGCGTCCTACGAGCAGTACTTC. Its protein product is CASAGTRASYEQYF.

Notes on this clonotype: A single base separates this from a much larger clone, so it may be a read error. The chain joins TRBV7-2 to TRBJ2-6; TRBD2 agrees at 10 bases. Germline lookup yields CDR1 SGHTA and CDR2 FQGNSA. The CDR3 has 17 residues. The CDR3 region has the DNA TGTGCCGGCAGCTTAGCGGGGGGAAACTCTGGGGCCAACGTCCTGACTTTC. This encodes CAGSLAGGNSGANVLTF.

CDR3 bases: TGTGCCAGCAGTGAAAGGACGACCGGTTTAGGCGAGCAGTTCTTC. Translation: CASSERTTGLGEQFF. The chain is built from TRBV2 and TRBJ2-1; unclear D gene. The CDR3 extends over 15 amino acids. Trimming stripped 2 bases from V and 10 bases from J, with 18 bases between. Germline V gene sequence: CDR1 SNHLY, CDR2 FYNNEI. The full variable domain, with the rest looked up from reference TRBV2 and TRBJ2-1, is EPEVTQTPSHQVTQMGQEVILRCVPISNHLYFYWYRQILGQKVEFLVSFYNNEISEKSEIFDDQFSVERPDGSNFTLKIRSTKLEDSAMYFCASSERTTGLGEQFFGPGTRLTVL.

The CDR3 DNA is TGTGCCAGCAGCCAAAGGGTAGCCAAAAACATTCAGTACTTC. This encodes CASSQRVAKNIQYF. J is TRBJ2-4 and V is TRBV3-1; D is ambiguous. CDR1 and CDR2 (germline): LGHDT, YNNKEL (reference sequence). V lost 2 bases to trimming and J lost 0 bases, with 5 bases between them. This CDR3 spans 14 amino acids.

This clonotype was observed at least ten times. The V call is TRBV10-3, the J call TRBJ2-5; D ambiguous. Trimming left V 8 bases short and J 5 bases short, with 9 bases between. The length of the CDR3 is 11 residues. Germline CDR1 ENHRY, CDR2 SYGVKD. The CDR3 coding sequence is TGTGCCATCTCTAATCTTGAGACCCAGTACTTC. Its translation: CAISNLETQYF.

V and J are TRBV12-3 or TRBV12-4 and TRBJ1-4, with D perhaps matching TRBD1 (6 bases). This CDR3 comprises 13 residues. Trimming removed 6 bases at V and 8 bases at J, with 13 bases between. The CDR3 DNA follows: TGTGCCAGCAGGAGGGGGGGCGCGGAAAAACTGTTTTTT. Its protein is CASRRGGAEKLFF.

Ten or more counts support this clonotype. The CDR3 spells CSAAAGTVNTEAFF. The CDR3 nucleotides are TGCAGTGCGGCGGCCGGGACAGTGAACACTGAAGCTTTCTTT. The chain is built from TRBV20-1 and TRBJ1-1; 7 bases are shared with TRBD1. With V trimmed by 6 bases and J by 0 bases, 7 bases remained unmatched. CDR1 is DFQATT, CDR2 SNEGSKA, per germline (reference sequence). This CDR3 comprises 14 residues.

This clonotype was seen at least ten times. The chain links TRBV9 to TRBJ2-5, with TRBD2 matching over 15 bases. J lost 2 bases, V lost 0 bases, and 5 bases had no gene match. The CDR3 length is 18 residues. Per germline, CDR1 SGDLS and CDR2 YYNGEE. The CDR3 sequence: CASSVGGLAGGGQETQYF. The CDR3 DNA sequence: TGTGCCAGCAGCGTAGGGGGACTAGCGGGAGGAGGACAAGAGACCCAGTACTTC.

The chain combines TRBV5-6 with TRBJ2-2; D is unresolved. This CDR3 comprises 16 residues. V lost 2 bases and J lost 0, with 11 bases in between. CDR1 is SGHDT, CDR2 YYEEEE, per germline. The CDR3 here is CASSFPRTANTGELFF. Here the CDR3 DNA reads TGTGCCAGCAGCTTCCCCCGCACAGCGAACACCGGGGAGCTGTTTTTT.

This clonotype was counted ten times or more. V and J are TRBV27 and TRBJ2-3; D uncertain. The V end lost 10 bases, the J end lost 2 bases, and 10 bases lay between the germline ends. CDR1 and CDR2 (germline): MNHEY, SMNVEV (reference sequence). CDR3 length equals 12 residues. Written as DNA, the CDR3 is TGTGCCACCACGCTTGACACAGATACGCAGTATTTT. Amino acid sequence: CATTLDTDTQYF.

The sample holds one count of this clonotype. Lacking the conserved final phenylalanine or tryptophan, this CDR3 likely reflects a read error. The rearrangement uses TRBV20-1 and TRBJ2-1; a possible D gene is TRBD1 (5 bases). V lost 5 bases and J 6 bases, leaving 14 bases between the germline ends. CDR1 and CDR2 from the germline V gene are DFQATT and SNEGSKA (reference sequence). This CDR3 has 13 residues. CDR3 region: CSALPAGFNEQFL. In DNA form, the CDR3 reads TGCAGTGCTCTTCCCGCAGGGTTCAATGAGCAGTTCCTC.

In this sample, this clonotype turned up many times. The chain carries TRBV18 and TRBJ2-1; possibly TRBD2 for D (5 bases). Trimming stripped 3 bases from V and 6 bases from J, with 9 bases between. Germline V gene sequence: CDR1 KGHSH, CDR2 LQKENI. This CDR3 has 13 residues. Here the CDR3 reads CASSPRTANEQFF. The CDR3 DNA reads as TGTGCCAGCTCACCGAGGACTGCCAATGAGCAGTTCTTC.